This is a list of T cell receptor beta chains from one sample in a study of beta chain features in type 1 diabetes. Profiled with immunoSEQ multiplex PCR; TCRdb holds only in-frame clones, not every one. The repertoire holds 900,000 or so clones, 17% seen once, with about 0.02% in the top ten. The sample consisted of naive CD4+ T cells from blood. These receptors all come from a woman between 18 and 30 years old in good health. The CDR3 runs from the conserved cysteine through the conserved F or W. The D gene is left open where the match is weak. Rows give clone size only sometimes, using once, few, many, or a class for an expanded clone.

d_call j_call v_call clone_size cdr3_nt cdr3_aa
. TRBJ2-7 TRBV10-3 few TGTGCCATCAGTGGGACAGCCTACGAGCAGTACTTC CAISGTAYEQYF
. TRBJ2-3 TRBV7-9 . TGTGCCAGCAGCTACTACACAGATACGCAGTATTTT CASSYYTDTQYF
. TRBJ2-1 TRBV28 few TGTGCCAGCAGTCGAGGCGGCGGAGTTTGGCTGGGCGATGAGCAGTTCTTC CASSRGGGVWLGDEQFF
. TRBJ2-7 TRBV29-1 few TGCAGCGTTGTAGGCCTCAGGCCCGAGCAGTACTTC CSVVGLRPEQYF
. TRBJ2-1 TRBV15 few TGTGCCACCAGCAGGGCCCAAGGACAGCAGTCCTACAATGAGCAGTTCTTC CATSRAQGQQSYNEQFF
TRBD2 TRBJ2-3 TRBV5-1 few TGCGCCAGCACCGTGGCTGGGGCTAGCGGAAGCACAGATACGCAGTATTTT CASTVAGASGSTDTQYF
. TRBJ2-2 TRBV7-9 . TGTGCCAGCAGCCAGTCGAACACCGGGGAGCTGTTTTTT CASSQSNTGELFF
TRBD1 TRBJ1-2 TRBV9 . TGTGCCAGCAGCGTAGAAGGACAGGGTGACTATGGCTACACCTTC CASSVEGQGDYGYTF
. TRBJ2-7 TRBV6-6 few TGTGCCAGCAGTTACTCGAGATCAGGGGCCTACGAGCAGTACTTC CASSYSRSGAYEQYF
. TRBJ2-1 TRBV23-1 . TGCGCCAGCAGCCGAGAGCACCGGGACCCAACAAACAATGAGCAGTTCTTC CASSREHRDPTNNEQFF
. TRBJ2-7 TRBV5-6 . TGTGCCAGCAGCTTGGATCCGGGACGGGAGCAGTACTTC CASSLDPGREQYF
. TRBJ2-3 TRBV5-1 few TGCGCCAGCAGCTTCCGGCAGAGCGGCACAGATACGCAGTATTTT CASSFRQSGTDTQYF
. TRBJ2-7 TRBV7-2 . TGTGCCAGCAGCTTTGCAGGAGGGGGCTCCTACGAGCAGTACTTC CASSFAGGGSYEQYF
. TRBJ2-2 TRBV18 . TGTGCCAGCTCACCTTACGGTGGGGCCGACACCGGGGAGCTGTTTTTT CASSPYGGADTGELFF
. TRBJ2-7 TRBV5-1 few TGCGCCAGCAGCTTGGTGGCAGCGAGCTACGAGCAGTACTTC CASSLVAASYEQYF
. TRBJ2-1 TRBV7-2 few TGTGCCAGCAGCTTCCATATGAGCTCCTACAATGAGCAGTTCTTC CASSFHMSSYNEQFF
TRBD2 TRBJ2-5 TRBV28 few TGTGCCAGCAGTTCCGAGACTAGCGGGACCCAGTACTTC CASSSETSGTQYF
. TRBJ2-7 TRBV5-1 . TGCGCCAGCAGCTCTCAGGGGACCAGCTCCTACGAGCAGTACTTC CASSSQGTSSYEQYF
TRBD2 TRBJ2-1 TRBV14 . TGTGCCAGCAGCCAACTCCCGCCAGGGGGCAAGGGTCTAGCGGGAGTCGATGAGCAGTTCTTC CASSQLPPGGKGLAGVDEQFF
. TRBJ2-7 TRBV5-1 . TGCGCCAGCAGCTTGGGAGGGGATAGCTCCTACGAGCAGTACTTC CASSLGGDSSYEQYF
TRBD2 TRBJ2-7 TRBV11-2 few TGTGCCAGCAGCTTAGTTCTAGCGGGATCCTCCTACGAGCAGTACTTC CASSLVLAGSSYEQYF
. TRBJ1-5 TRBV7-9 few TGTGCCAGCAGCCAAGGGCAGGGGCGCGAGCCCCAGCATTTT CASSQGQGREPQHF
TRBD2 TRBJ2-3 TRBV9 few TGTGCCAGCAGCGTCCGCCCCTTTACTAGCGGGAAGACAGATACGCAGTATTTT CASSVRPFTSGKTDTQYF
. TRBJ2-7 TRBV18 few TGTGCCAGCTCACTGACGGACAAATACGAGCAGTACTTC CASSLTDKYEQYF
TRBD2 TRBJ2-7 TRBV5-4 few TGTGCCAGCAGCCTTGGGCGTACCGGGACTAGCGGAAAGTACGAGCAGTACTTC CASSLGRTGTSGKYEQYF
. TRBJ1-2 TRBV7-2 . TGTGCCAGCAGCTCAGCGGGAGGATACTGGGGCCACACCTTC CASSSAGGYWGHTF
. TRBJ2-5 TRBV11-2 . TGTGCCAGCAGCCCAGGGACTGCAAAAGAGACCCAGTACTTC CASSPGTAKETQYF
TRBD2 TRBJ2-7 TRBV2 . TGTGCCAGCAAGGAGCGGGAGAGGAGCGAGCAGTACTTC CASKERERSEQYF
. TRBJ2-5 TRBV5-6 few TGTGCCAGCAGCTTGGGGGCGCGTCAAGAGACCCAGTACTTC CASSLGARQETQYF
. TRBJ2-2 TRBV28 few TGTGCCATCCGAAGGGCCCGGAACACCGGGGAGCTGTTTTTT CAIRRARNTGELFF
TRBD1 TRBJ2-3 TRBV6-6 . TGTGCCAGCAGTCCGACAGGGGAGCTTACAGATACGCAGTATTTT CASSPTGELTDTQYF
TRBD1 TRBJ2-2 TRBV5-1 . TGCGCCAGCAGCAGGTCCGGGACAGGGGCGAACACCGGGGAGCTGTTTTTT CASSRSGTGANTGELFF
. TRBJ2-1 TRBV7-3 few TGTGCCAGCAGCTTGGATCAGAATGAGCAGTTCTTC CASSLDQNEQFF
. TRBJ1-5 TRBV5-5 few TGTGCCAGCAGCTTGGAAGTGGTTAGCAATCAGCCCCAGCATTTT CASSLEVVSNQPQHF
TRBD1 TRBJ2-7 TRBV5-1 . TGCGCCAGCAGTCCCGGGGACAGGGATATTTACGAGCAGTACTTC CASSPGDRDIYEQYF
. TRBJ2-7 TRBV6-5 . TGTGCCAGCACGGGAAGTGGGGGCCCTTACGAGCAGTACTTC CASTGSGGPYEQYF
. TRBJ2-1 TRBV29-1 . TGCAGCGCATTGGGTGAAGGGCAGTTCTTC CSALGEGQFF
. TRBJ2-3 TRBV5-1 . TGCGCCAGCAGCGTCATAGAGGTGACGGATACGCAGTATTTT CASSVIEVTDTQYF
TRBD2 TRBJ2-1 TRBV5-1 . TGCGCCAGCAGCTTGGCTGCGGGAGTCTACAATGAGCAGTTCTTC CASSLAAGVYNEQFF
TRBD1 TRBJ2-3 TRBV7-9 few TGTGCCAGCAGCTTTTTTCTCGGACAGGGAGGCGCAGATACGCAGTATTTT CASSFFLGQGGADTQYF
. TRBJ2-1 TRBV5-4 . TGTGCCAGCACTTCGGACAGTAGCTCCTACAATGAGCAGTTCTTC CASTSDSSSYNEQFF
. TRBJ2-2 TRBV11-3 . TGTGCCAGCAGCTTAGATAGGTGGACCGGCGACACCGGGGAGCTGTTTTTT CASSLDRWTGDTGELFF
. TRBJ1-1 TRBV19 few TGTGCCAGTAGTAACAACGTGAACACTGAAGCTTTCTTT CASSNNVNTEAFF
. TRBJ2-1 TRBV15 . TGTGCCACCAGCAGGTTAGATGGGGAGCAGTTCTTC CATSRLDGEQFF
TRBD2 TRBJ2-3 TRBV9 few TGTGCCAGCAGCGTAGCGGGAGGGAGCACAGATACGCAGTATTTT CASSVAGGSTDTQYF
TRBD1 TRBJ1-4 TRBV13 few TGTGCCAGTCAACAGGGGCCTAATGAAAAACTGTTTTTT CASQQGPNEKLFF
TRBD1 TRBJ1-2 TRBV7-9 few TGTGCCAGCAGCTTTTCAGGCAGGGACAGCTATGGCTACACCTTC CASSFSGRDSYGYTF
. TRBJ1-1 TRBV5-6 . TGTGCCAGCAGCTTGGGGCAGTACATTAACACTGAAGCTTTCTTT CASSLGQYINTEAFF
. TRBJ2-7 TRBV7-2 few TGTGCCAGCAGCTTAGCGAGTATACCGAACGAGCAGTACTTC CASSLASIPNEQYF
. TRBJ1-4 TRBV28 . TGTGCCAGCAGTCCAGGGGAGCATGAAAAACTGTTTTTT CASSPGEHEKLFF
. TRBJ2-3 TRBV5-1 . TGCGCCAGCAGCTTGGGATCCATCACAGATACGCAGTATTTT CASSLGSITDTQYF
TRBD2 TRBJ2-7 TRBV11-2 few TGTGCCAGCAGCTTTGTAAGCGGGAGCTCCTACGAGCAGTACTTC CASSFVSGSSYEQYF
TRBD1 TRBJ1-1 TRBV7-8 . TGTGCCAGCACCCGACAGGGAGAGAGCGGTGAAGCTTTCTTT CASTRQGESGEAFF
. TRBJ2-3 TRBV7-2 few TGTGCCAGCAGCCGCCGTCGACTAGCGACAGGGGGCACAGATACGCAGTATTTT CASSRRRLATGGTDTQYF
TRBD2 TRBJ2-2 TRBV27 few TGTGCCAGCAGTTTATCTAGCGGGAGCTCTACCGGGGAGCTGTTTTTT CASSLSSGSSTGELFF